What follows describes a single T cell receptor (beta chain). The same CDR3 arises from other DNA sequences in this sample as well. This sample was included in a study of blood T cell repertoires in COVID-19. Looked up from germline, CDR1 is SGHRS and CDR2 is YFSETQ. This CDR3 has 14 amino acids. The trim removed 0 bases at V and 2 bases at J, leaving 1 base unmatched. All enrollees were about 18 to 90 years old and from about 24 US areas. Data came from immunoSEQ multiplex PCR; TCRdb stores just in-frame clones and leaves some out. Altogether about 260,000 clones are present, around 90% being singletons, with the ten largest covering about 3%.

The chain links TRBV5-1 to TRBJ2-5, with 7 bases aligning to TRBD1. The sample consisted of PBMCs or T cells enriched from blood (not recorded which). This clonotype originated in a man aged 35 to 55 who had been exposed to COVID-19. CDR3 nucleotide sequence: TGCGCCAGCAGCTTGGCAGGGGGACAAGAGACCCAGTACTTC. Its protein is CASSLAGGQETQYF.